This TCR beta chain was sequenced during a study of shared clonotypes between healthy human individuals. Study as a whole: Each donor contributed plates that comprised three CD4 naive, three CD4 memory, two CD8 naive and one CD8 memory.

Findings and limits, study-wide: Clonotypes which were not shared had lower generation probabilities than clonotypes that all four donors shared.

Assay runs were performed at deep level. Roughly 210 ng DNA, tens of thousands of T cell genomes, went into each sorted-subset replicate PCR. Sequenced by immunoSEQ multiplex PCR; TCRdb stores in-frame clones only, minus some. The sample includes nearly 1 million clones, over 75% of them seen just once. Germline CDR1 is GTSNPN and CDR2 is SVGIG (reference sequence). V lost 0 bases to trimming and J lost 3 bases, with 3 bases between them. CDR3 length: 11 residues. In regard to this clone: Its matching antigen is unknown. The sample has other DNA sequences that encode this CDR3 too.

This sequence originates from a man younger than 35 in good health. Sample: memory CD4+ T cells sorted from blood. Specified subset: CD45RA-negative fraction. The gene calls are TRBV30 and TRBJ2-7, with D hard to call. The CDR3 loop is CAWSVGYEQYF. DNA for the CDR3: TGTGCCTGGAGTGTAGGCTACGAGCAGTACTTC.